The source of this T cell receptor (beta chain) is a study of PD-1 blockade in classical Hodgkin lymphoma. Deletions cut 1 base from V and 2 bases from J, with 12 bases between. Germline V gives CDR1 ENHRY, CDR2 SYGVKD. There are 15 residues in the CDR3. This clone was counted a few times. Its antigen is unidentified. Clones were sequenced by immunoSEQ multiplex PCR, and TCRdb holds only the in-frame ones, with some missing. Altogether about 30,000 clones are present, about 88% being singletons, with the ten largest covering 1.2%. Study-level results: The repertoire differences lack a defined cause, possibly disease activity or prior therapy. Newly diagnosed patients were reported to exhibit reduced baseline TCR diversity relative to healthy donors.

As for time point: newly diagnosed, previously untreated cHL patient sample. Negative magnetic selection isolated CD4+ T cells from thawed PBMCs. Serving as comparison were PBMCs from newly diagnosed, untreated classical Hodgkin lymphoma, which were sequenced alongside the relapsed/refractory trial patients. The rearrangement links TRBV10-3 to TRBJ2-7; the D gene could be TRBD1 or TRBD2 (5 bases each). Material: CD4+ T cells from blood. The receptor comes from a human donor with classical Hodgkin lymphoma. For the CDR3, the DNA is TGTGCCATCAGTGAGTACCGGGACGAAGCCTACGAGCAGTACTTC. It codes for CAISEYRDEAYEQYF.